The 2 T cell receptor beta chains below come from one sample, sequenced in a study of blood T cell repertoires in COVID-19. TCRdb's table, derived via immunoSEQ multiplex PCR, lists solely in-frame clones and lacks some. The data show around 120,000 clones, 55% to 75% seen once. Material: peripheral blood. The receptors stem from a woman in her seventies with acute or convalescent COVID-19.

This chain joins TRBV2 and TRBJ1-1; 7 nucleotides match TRBD1. The ends lost 10 bases at V and 10 bases at J; junction bases unmatched: 15. This CDR3 has 13 amino acids. Per the germline V gene, CDR1 is SNHLY and CDR2 is FYNNEI. CDR3 residues: CATNQGGKERAFF. The CDR3 bases are TGTGCCACCAACCAGGGGGGAAAGGAGCGAGCTTTCTTT.

This chain connects TRBV2 to TRBJ2-3, with a tentative D call TRBD2 (6 bases). The CDR3 runs to 13 residues. Trimming took off 2 bases at V and 3 bases at J, with 6 bases between the two ends. The germline V gene encodes CDR1 SNHLY and CDR2 FYNNEI. CDR3 in amino acids: CASSERETDTQYF. CDR3 coding DNA: TGTGCCAGCAGTGAACGGGAGACAGATACGCAGTATTTT.